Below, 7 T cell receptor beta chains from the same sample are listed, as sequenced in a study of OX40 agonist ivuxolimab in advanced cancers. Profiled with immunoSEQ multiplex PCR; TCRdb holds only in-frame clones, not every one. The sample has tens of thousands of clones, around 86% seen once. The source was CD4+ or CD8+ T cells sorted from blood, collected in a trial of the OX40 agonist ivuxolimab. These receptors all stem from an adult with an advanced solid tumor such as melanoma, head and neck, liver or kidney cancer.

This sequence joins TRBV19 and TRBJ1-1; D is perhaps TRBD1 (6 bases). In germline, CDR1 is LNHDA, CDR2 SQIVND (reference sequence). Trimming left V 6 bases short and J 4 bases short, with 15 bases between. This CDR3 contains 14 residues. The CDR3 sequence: CASSRGLGGTEAFF. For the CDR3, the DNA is TGTGCCAGTAGCAGGGGCCTGGGGGGCACTGAAGCTTTCTTT.

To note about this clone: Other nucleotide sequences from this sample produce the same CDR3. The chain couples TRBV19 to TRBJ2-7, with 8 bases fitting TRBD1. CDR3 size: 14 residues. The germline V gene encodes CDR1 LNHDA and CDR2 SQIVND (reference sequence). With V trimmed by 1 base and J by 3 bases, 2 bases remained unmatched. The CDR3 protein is CASSIGTGGYEQYF. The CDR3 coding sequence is TGTGCCAGTAGTATAGGCACAGGGGGCTACGAGCAGTACTTC. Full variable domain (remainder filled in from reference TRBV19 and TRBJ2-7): DGGITQSPKYLFRKEGQNVTLSCEQNLNHDAMYWYRQDPGQGLRLIYYSQIVNDFQKGDIAEGYSVSREKKESFPLTVTSAQKNPTAFYLCASSIGTGGYEQYFGPGTRLTVT.

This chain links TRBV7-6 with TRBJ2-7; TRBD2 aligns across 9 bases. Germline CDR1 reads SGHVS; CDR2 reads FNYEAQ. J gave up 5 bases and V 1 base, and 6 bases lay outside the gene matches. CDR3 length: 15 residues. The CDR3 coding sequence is TGTGCCAGCAGCTTAGAGCGGGAGGAGCTGCACGAGCAGTACTTC. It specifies CASSLEREELHEQYF.

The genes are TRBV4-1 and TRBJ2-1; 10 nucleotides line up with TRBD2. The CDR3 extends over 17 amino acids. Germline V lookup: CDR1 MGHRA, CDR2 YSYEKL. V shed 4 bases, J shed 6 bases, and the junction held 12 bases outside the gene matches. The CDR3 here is CASSPRISGRASNEQFF. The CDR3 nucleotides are TGCGCCAGCAGCCCCCGAATCAGCGGGAGGGCCTCCAATGAGCAGTTCTTC.

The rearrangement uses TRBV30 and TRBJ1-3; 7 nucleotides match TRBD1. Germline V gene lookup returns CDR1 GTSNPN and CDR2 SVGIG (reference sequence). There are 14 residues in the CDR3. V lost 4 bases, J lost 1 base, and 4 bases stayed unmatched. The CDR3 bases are TGTGCCTGGACAGGGGGAGGTTCTGGAAACACCATATATTTT. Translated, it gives CAWTGGGSGNTIYF.

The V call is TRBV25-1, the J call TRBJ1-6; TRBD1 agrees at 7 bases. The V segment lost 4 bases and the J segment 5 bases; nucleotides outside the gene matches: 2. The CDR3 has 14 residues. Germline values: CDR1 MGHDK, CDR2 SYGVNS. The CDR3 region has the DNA TGTGCCAGCAGTGGGGACAGCCATAATTCACCCCTCCACTTT. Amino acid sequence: CASSGDSHNSPLHF.

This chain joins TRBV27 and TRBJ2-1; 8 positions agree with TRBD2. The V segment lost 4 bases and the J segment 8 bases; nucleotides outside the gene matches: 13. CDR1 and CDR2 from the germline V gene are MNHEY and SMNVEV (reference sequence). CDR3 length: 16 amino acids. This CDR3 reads CASSSPGSGRTHEQFF. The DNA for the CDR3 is TGTGCCAGCAGTTCTCCGGGGAGCGGGAGAACCCATGAGCAGTTCTTC.